This T cell receptor (beta chain) was recorded in a study of cytomegalovirus exposure and HLA in healthy donors (dated by TCRdb to between 2016 and 2019). For the wider study: An earlier analysis of under 600 of the donors reported about 290 Gb of sequence data and roughly 110 million unique TCR beta sequences from roughly 200 million T cells. The study was designed to test whether signatures of past pathogen exposure could be identified by cataloging public T cell receptors. Rather than drawing on any new phenotypic data, the later analysis identified candidate immune exposures from TCR beta sequences and the way those sequences occurred across donors. On average, about 200,000 unique TCR beta nucleotide sequences were sequenced per donor among some 430 genotyped donors of the cohort, with 15% to 20% of those sequences being non-productive. Along with the 666-subject first cohort, a separate validation cohort of over 90 different subjects was used. To decide whether each TCR beta V gene segment behaved as functional or pseudogenic, an earlier analysis of 587 of the donors relied on high-throughput TCR beta sequencing. The number of typed donors differed by locus: about 620-640 for A, B, C, DRB1 and DQB1; approximately 540 for DQA1; approximately 600 for DPA1; and 450 to 480 for DPB1. Donor age, sex, ethnicity and CMV serostatus were compiled together with the repertoire data. Using immunosequencing, the study profiled T cell repertoires from about 620 subjects and related those repertoires to cytomegalovirus serostatus. Genome-wide SNP genotypes for about three fifths of the 666 donors were used in a later genetic analysis, which treated that subset as a discovery cohort. Several DR-DQ haplotypes were handled as single units for association and clustering, since linkage in the cohort was strong. Approximately 330 gigabases of sequencing data and approximately 91 million unique TCR sequences made up an early release that covered about 640 HLA-typed donors. Both class I and class II loci were covered by HLA typing, at four-digit resolution. In a later analysis, previously published TCR beta repertoires from about 670 donors were re-analyzed and high-resolution HLA genotyping was added so that TCR occurrence patterns could be studied. Every repertoire in the discovery cohort had been generated on one and the same sequencing platform. The genetic ancestry cluster associated with self-reported Caucasian donors included 81% of the roughly 400 genotyped donors. To predict cytomegalovirus infection status, the study brought together high-throughput TCR immunosequencing, statistical association of individual TCRs with disease status, and machine learning.

As regards this clone: Its antigen is not yet known. No much larger clone exists at a distance of one base, and base qualities are not known.

V is clipped by 5 bases and J by 1 base, and the sequence between their germline boundaries is 8 bases long. The CDR3 sequence holds 13 residues, the cysteine and phenylalanine included. The entry retains the CDR3 DNA only, 39 bases that are in frame from base 1. From a lookup of the germline V gene, CDR1 and CDR2 are MNHEY and SVGAGI. Library preparation used the immunoSEQ multiplex PCR assay. The multiplex PCR relied on a mix of 60 forward primers for TCR Vbeta segments and 13 reverse primers for TCR Jbeta segments. Amplification of the CDR3 region of rearranged TCR beta genes was performed with a multiplex PCR assay on genomic DNA. Amplified TCR beta libraries were sequenced as 87-base-pair reads on the Illumina HiSeq System. The original methods were these. Across the 640 or so repertoires, a later analysis counted 75 million to 90 million unique TCR beta chains, 8.5 million to 12 million of which were shared by at least two donors. A nearest-neighbor algorithm error-corrected the raw reads and collapsed the reads into unique sequences, merging closely related sequences to remove PCR and sequencing errors. CDR3 sequences were aligned to IMGT reference sequences to assign V, D and J gene segments. For a sequence to be retained, a match of at least six nucleotides to both a V gene segment and a J gene segment was required. A rearrangement counted as productive if the CDR3 had no stop codons and remained in frame with V and J, and every other rearrangement counted as non-productive. CDR3 was defined according to IMGT convention as the region running from the second conserved V-encoded cysteine to the conserved J-encoded phenylalanine. In an earlier analysis of more than 550 of the donors, sequences lacking an unambiguous match to a single V gene segment were excluded. In an earlier analysis of approximately 550 of the donors, V segments were called functional above 56.7% productive rearrangements and were called segregating when the between-donor standard deviation exceeded 5%. To diagnose cytomegalovirus status from the catalog of TCR beta chain sequences, a statistical classification framework was built. A later analysis assigned V and J genes by comparing TCR nucleotide sequences with IMGT/GENE-DB human TR gene sequences. The TCRdist pipeline was used in a later analysis to assign CDR3 sequences and most-parsimonious VDJ recombination scenarios. In a later analysis, each TCR beta chain was defined by its CDR3 amino acid sequence together with its V-gene family, and reads without a unique V-gene family were excluded. In a later analysis, approximately 640 highly shared, low-generation-probability nucleotide sequences were removed to address suspected cross-contamination and a sequencing artifact. In a later analysis, a clonal expansion index was calculated for each public chain from normalized within-repertoire ranks of inferred template counts. In a later analysis, generation probabilities were computed with a VDJ recombination model fitted to out-of-frame rearrangements, and the resulting probabilities were checked against IGoR. In a later analysis, hypergeometric tests were used to score TCR-TCR, TCR-HLA and TCR-CMV co-occurrence, with a repertoire-size bias correction applied to TCR pairs. In a later analysis, false discovery rates were estimated by permuting HLA or CMV assignments 20 times. In a later analysis, co-occurring TCRs were grouped with DBSCAN, and TCRdist sequence similarity was added when clustering was performed within HLA-allele-positive subsets. Co-occurrence clustering excluded repertoires with fewer than 30,000 or more than 120,000 public chains, plus five with anomalous nucleotide sharing. TCRdb stores this immuneACCESS table with in-frame sequences only. Part of the clones is absent; in the studies checked, under half of the shortfall reflects unresolved V genes, and no reason is known for the rest. The V and J calls and clone size come from that table; D and trimming were worked out from the DNA. The sample data list some 90,000 clones, and around four fifths of these were observed just once. The top ten hold about 3.3% of the sample.

The cohort comprised fewer than 750 healthy bone marrow donors. All cohort members were sampled while nominally healthy, although unrecorded immune exposures were likely present. The donor tested CMV seronegative, placing the donor among the roughly 350 seronegative members of the cohort. Every donor gave a peripheral blood sample, and the peripheral blood mononuclear cells from that sample were used for TCR beta sequencing. The Qiagen DNeasy Blood Extraction Kit was used to extract genomic DNA from the blood cell samples. What the work shows at the level of the full study, not this receptor alone: This cohort had only TCR beta chains sequenced, and the lack of alpha or paired-chain data limited which features could be detected. About 15 rarely observed V segments, including chromosome 9 orphons, were excluded from the earlier analysis of 550 to 700 of the donors because counts were too low. A later analysis associated 15,000 or so TCR beta sequences with specific HLA alleles at a false discovery rate of 0.05. Because HLA typing was unavailable for some donors at each locus, only the typed subset was used in association tests. According to the authors, the approach could potentially be generalized to other disease states and immunological phenotypes. A cluster of highly shared sequence variants was judged likely to be a technical artifact of the sequencing pipeline. Several of the top co-occurrence clusters appeared to be linked to parvovirus B19, influenza, CMV and Epstein-Barr virus, according to a later analysis. In the study, 150 to 200 TCR beta chains were listed as associated with cytomegalovirus. Cytomegalovirus status was reported to be diagnosed by the classifier with high specificity and sensitivity in both the original and validation cohorts. A further reported finding was that TCR beta sequences accurately predicted the HLA-A and HLA-B alleles for most subjects in the first cohort. A few of the identified cytomegalovirus-associated TCR beta chains were confirmed in vitro to be specific for cytomegalovirus antigens. Sequencing depth was assumed to be roughly uniform across donors in the presence/absence analyses, though that assumption may not hold. When HLA alleles, especially DR and DQ, strongly co-occurred, attributing TCR associations to individual alleles was difficult. Some IMGT-functional V segments, including TRBV6-2 and TRBV6-3, could not be told apart with the 87-base-pair reads, so those segments were excluded. Compared with equally common non-associated chains, HLA-associated TCR beta chains in a later analysis were more clonally expanded and had lower generation probabilities. Immune exposure information for the cohort was limited to CMV serostatus. A later genetic analysis associated a missense DCLRE1C variant with V-gene and J-gene trimming of TCR beta chains, and an independent cohort replicated the association. A later analysis found that TCR association rates varied across HLA loci, with DRB1 alleles showing the most associated TCRs and HLA-C alleles the fewest. Most TCR sequences were observed very rarely across donors, whereas some public TCRs were present in many individuals. Correlated functional status among segregating V segments might reflect linkage disequilibrium, but an unknown experimental factor could not be ruled out. A later genetic analysis reported fewer N-insertions in productive TCRs among donors in an Asian-associated ancestry cluster than the roughly 700-donor mean. A later analysis found that most CMV-associated TCR beta chains appeared HLA-restricted, with HLA associations seemingly driven largely by CMV exposure. Broadly in line with IMGT annotations, most TCR beta V segments showed up in productive rearrangements about 90% or about 30% of the time in an earlier analysis of about 500 of the donors.

This receptor was taken from a woman between 35 and 50 years old in good health and CMV-seronegative. Recombination connected TRBV6-5 to TRBJ1-1; D gene: possibly TRBD1, on 5 matching bases. The sequenced sample consisted of PBMCs. This receptor has the CDR3 CASSDSQNTEAFF. The sequenced DNA: TGTGCCAGCAGTGACAGCCAGAACACTGAAGCTTTCTTT.